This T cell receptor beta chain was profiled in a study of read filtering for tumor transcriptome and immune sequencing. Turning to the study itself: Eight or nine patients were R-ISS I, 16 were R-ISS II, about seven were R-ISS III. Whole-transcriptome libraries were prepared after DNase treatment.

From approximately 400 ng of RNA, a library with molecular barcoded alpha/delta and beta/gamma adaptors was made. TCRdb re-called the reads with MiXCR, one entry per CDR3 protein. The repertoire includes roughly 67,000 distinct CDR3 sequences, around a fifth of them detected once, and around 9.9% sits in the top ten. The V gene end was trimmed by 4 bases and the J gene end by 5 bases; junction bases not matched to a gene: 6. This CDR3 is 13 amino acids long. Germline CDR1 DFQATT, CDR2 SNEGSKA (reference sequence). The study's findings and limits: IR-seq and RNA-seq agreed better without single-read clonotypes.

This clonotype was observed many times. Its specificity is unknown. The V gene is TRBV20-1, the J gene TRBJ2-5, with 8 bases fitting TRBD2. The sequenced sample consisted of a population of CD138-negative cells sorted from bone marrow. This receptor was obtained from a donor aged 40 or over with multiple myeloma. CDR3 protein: CSAIRGGTETQYF. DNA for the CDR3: TGCAGTGCTATTCGGGGGGGCACGGAGACCCAGTACTTC.